This TCR beta chain was recorded in a study of vaccination effects on CD4 cells after COVID-19. ViraFEST used viral peptide pools to expand antigen-specific CD4+ T cells before sequencing. Investigators separated out CD4+ T cells once around nine days of culture had passed. A positive SARS-CoV-2 PCR test fell between March and December 2020. PBMC were cultured at approximately 2 million per well with roughly 9.7 IU/ml IL-2 and roughly 10 ug/ml peptides. On both days 3 and 7, half of the culture medium was replaced with IL-2 medium. Trimming pared 6 bases from V and 4 bases from J, leaving 10 bases between. The CDR3 sequence is 13 residues long. Germline V gene sequence: CDR1 KGHSH, CDR2 LQKENI. Sequencing used immunoSEQ multiplex PCR; TCRdb keeps in-frame clones, though not all of them. There are under 80,000 clones in the sample; roughly two thirds occur only once, and about 5% lies in the top ten.

Comment on this clone: Its specificity is unknown.

The sequence derives from a human donor who had a prior SARS-CoV-2 infection. Here the sequenced sample was CD4+ T cells from PBMCs cultured with HIV peptides, taken before COVID-19 vaccination. The subset: HIV-1 Nef peptide pool negative control/reference culture. The rearrangement uses TRBV18 and TRBJ1-5, with D possibly TRBD1 on 5 matching bases. The CDR3 loop is CASSDRMNQPQHF. The CDR3 nucleotides read TGTGCCAGCTCCGACAGAATGAATCAGCCCCAGCATTTT.